What follows are 9 T cell receptor beta chains derived from one specimen sequenced in a study of shared clonotypes between healthy human individuals. Generated by immunoSEQ multiplex PCR, the TCRdb table keeps only in-frame clones and is missing some. The sample lists more than 1.2 million clones; around 98.5% were seen once. The sequencing sample was made of naive CD4+ T cells sorted from blood. The subset was: CD45RA+ positively selected. The receptors come from a man aged 25 to 40 in good health.

The chain employs TRBV10-3 and TRBJ2-7; 11 nucleotides align to TRBD1. From germline, CDR1 is ENHRY and CDR2 SYGVKD. The CDR3 consists of 13 residues. V lost 6 bases, J lost 4 bases, and 2 bases stayed unmatched. CDR3 DNA sequence: TGTGCCATCAGAGGACAGGGGGCTTACGAGCAGTACTTC. Translated, it gives CAIRGQGAYEQYF.

The chain recombines TRBV11-2 with TRBJ1-4; a weak D match, TRBD1 (6 bases). This CDR3 is 14 amino acids long. Trimming removed 5 bases from V and 5 bases from J, with 12 bases in between. Germline V CDR1 and CDR2: SGHAT, FQNNGV. The CDR3 DNA is TGTGCCAGCAGCACAGGGTCTTCAAATGAAAAACTGTTTTTT. It encodes CASSTGSSNEKLFF.

Of note for this clone: Other nucleotide sequences in the sample specify the same CDR3. The genes are TRBV19 and TRBJ2-7; TRBD2 aligns across 13 bases. The CDR3 is 15 amino acids. V gave up 4 bases and J gave up 3 bases; unmatched junction bases: 3. Germline CDR1 is LNHDA and CDR2 is SQIVND (reference sequence). This CDR3 is CASSRTSGRGYEQYF. The CDR3, as DNA: TGTGCCAGTAGTAGGACTAGCGGGAGAGGCTACGAGCAGTACTTC.

The V call is TRBV5-1, the J call TRBJ2-3; D remains unclear. Germline assignment: CDR1 SGHRS and CDR2 YFSETQ. This CDR3 is 15 amino acids long. Trimming removed 7 bases from V and 2 bases from J, with 17 bases in between. DNA for the CDR3: TGCGCCAGCTTTGACCCCCGTGGACCCACAGATACGCAGTATTTT. It codes for CASFDPRGPTDTQYF.

J is TRBJ1-2 and V is TRBV2; 7 positions agree with TRBD1. V trimming: 8 bases; J trimming: 2 bases; junction bases outside the gene matches: 5. This CDR3 is 13 amino acids long. Germline-derived CDR1 and CDR2 are SNHLY and FYNNEI. The CDR3 reads CASSGDSNYGYTF. The CDR3, as DNA: TGTGCCAGCTCTGGGGACAGCAACTATGGCTACACCTTC.

The J gene is TRBJ2-7, the V gene TRBV9, with 14 nucleotides matching TRBD2. Per germline, CDR1 SGDLS and CDR2 YYNGEE. This CDR3 region has 18 residues. V was clipped by 0 bases and J by 0 bases; unmatched bases: 5. CDR3 nucleotide sequence: TGTGCCAGCAGCGTAGGACTAGCGGGAGGGCCTGGCTCCTACGAGCAGTACTTC. Encoded protein: CASSVGLAGGPGSYEQYF. Together with reference TRBV9 and TRBJ2-7, the CDR3 gives the full variable domain: DSGVTQTPKHLITATGQRVTLRCSPRSGDLSVYWYQQSLDQGLQFLIQYYNGEERAKGNILERFSAQQFPDLHSELNLSSLELGDSALYFCASSVGLAGGPGSYEQYFGPGTRLTVT.

The chain joins TRBV10-3 to TRBJ2-1; the D is unclear. V lost 8 bases, J lost 0 bases, and 11 bases lay in between. The CDR3 runs to 14 residues. Germline loops: CDR1 ENHRY, CDR2 SYGVKD. The CDR3 DNA is TGTGCCATCGGTCAGGACCCCTCCTACAATGAGCAGTTCTTC. Amino acid sequence: CAIGQDPSYNEQFF.

With regard to this clone: The same CDR3 can be traced to other DNA sequences in this sample. The chain couples TRBV18 to TRBJ1-5; no reliable D call. The CDR3 is 13 amino acids. Germline V gene data show CDR1 as KGHSH and CDR2 as LQKENI. V gave up 2 bases and J gave up 5 bases, with 7 bases separating them. The CDR3 sequence is CASSPTGDQPQHF. The CDR3 nucleotides are TGTGCCAGCTCACCAACGGGAGATCAGCCCCAGCATTTT.

V and J are TRBV6-5 and TRBJ2-1; no clear D gene. The CDR3 has 9 amino acids. V was clipped by 5 bases and J by 12 bases, with 5 bases between them. The germline CDR1 and CDR2 sequences are MNHEY and SVGAGI. CDR3 in amino acids: CASSEGQFF. The CDR3 coding sequence is TGTGCCAGCAGTGAAGGGCAGTTCTTC.